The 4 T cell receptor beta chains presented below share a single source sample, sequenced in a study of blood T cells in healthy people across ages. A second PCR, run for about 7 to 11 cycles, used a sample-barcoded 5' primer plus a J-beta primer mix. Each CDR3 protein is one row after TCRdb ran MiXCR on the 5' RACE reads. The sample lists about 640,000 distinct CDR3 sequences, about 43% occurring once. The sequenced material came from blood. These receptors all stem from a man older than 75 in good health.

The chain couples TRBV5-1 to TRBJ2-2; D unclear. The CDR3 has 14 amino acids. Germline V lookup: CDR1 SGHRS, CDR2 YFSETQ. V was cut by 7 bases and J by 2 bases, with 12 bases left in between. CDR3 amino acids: CASLLTPNTGELFF. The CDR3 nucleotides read TGCGCCAGCCTCCTGACTCCCAACACCGGGGAGCTGTTTTTT.

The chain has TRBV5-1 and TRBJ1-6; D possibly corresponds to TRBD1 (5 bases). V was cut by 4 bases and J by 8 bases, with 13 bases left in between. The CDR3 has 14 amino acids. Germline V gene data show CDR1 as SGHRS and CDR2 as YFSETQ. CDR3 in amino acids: CASSLQGIDSPLHF. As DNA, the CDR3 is TGCGCCAGCAGCCTGCAGGGAATTGATTCACCCCTCCACTTT.

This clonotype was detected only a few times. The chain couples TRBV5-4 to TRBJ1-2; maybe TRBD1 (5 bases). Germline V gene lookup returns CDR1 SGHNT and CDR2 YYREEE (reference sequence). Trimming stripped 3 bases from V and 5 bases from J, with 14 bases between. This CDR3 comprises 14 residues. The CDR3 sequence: CASSSKTENYGYTF. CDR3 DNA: TGTGCCAGCAGCTCAAAGACAGAAAATTATGGCTACACCTTC.

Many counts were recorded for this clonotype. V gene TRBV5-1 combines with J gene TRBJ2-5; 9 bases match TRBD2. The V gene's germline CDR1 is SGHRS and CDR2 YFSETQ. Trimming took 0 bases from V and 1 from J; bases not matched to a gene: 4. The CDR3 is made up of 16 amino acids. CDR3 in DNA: TGCGCCAGCAGCTTGGACGGCGGGAGGGCCCAAGAGACCCAGTACTTC. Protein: CASSLDGGRAQETQYF.